This T cell receptor (beta chain) was captured by sequencing in a study of blood T cells in healthy people across ages. Together with a sample-barcoded 5' primer, a J-beta primer mix was included in a second PCR lasting about 7 to 11 cycles. TCRdb ran MiXCR on the 5' RACE reads and lists one entry per CDR3 protein. Of about 1.6 million distinct CDR3 sequences in the sample, about 35% are singletons; the top ten hold about 11%. The CDR3 is 13 residues long. Germline CDR1 and CDR2: DFQATT and SNEGSKA (reference sequence). V lost 6 bases to trimming and J lost 3 bases, with 14 bases between them. Specimen: blood. This receptor was identified in a woman aged 30 to 39 in good health. The chain couples TRBV20-1 to TRBJ1-1, with D perhaps matching TRBD1 (6 bases). The CDR3 DNA follows: TGCAGTGCAGGACGGGGGGCGGACACTGAAGCTTTCTTT. Amino acids: CSAGRGADTEAFF.